This TCR beta chain was captured by sequencing in a study of T cell responses to AZD1222 COVID-19 vaccine. Notes on the study in general: Baseline seropositivity characterized only a handful of AZD1222 recipients. A rise in Spike-specific TCR breadth and depth followed two AZD1222 doses.

V was cut by 1 base and J by 0 bases, with 14 bases left in between. Germline loops: CDR1 KGHSH, CDR2 LQKENI. The CDR3 is 17 amino acids. As concerns this clone: No antigen is known for it.

This table comes from immunoSEQ multiplex PCR, and its TCRdb copy is limited to in-frame clones, with some not included. The data contain around 59,000 clones, 80% to 90% of them singletons. The chain uses TRBV18 and TRBJ2-3, with D perhaps being TRBD1 or TRBD2 (6 bases each). Material: peripheral blood, obtained 28 days after the second AZD1222 dose. The clonotype comes from an adult who received the AZD1222 COVID-19 vaccine. CDR3 DNA: TGTGCCAGCTCACCACTACCCGGAGGGGGTAGCACAGATACGCAGTATTTT. Its protein product is CASSPLPGGGSTDTQYF.